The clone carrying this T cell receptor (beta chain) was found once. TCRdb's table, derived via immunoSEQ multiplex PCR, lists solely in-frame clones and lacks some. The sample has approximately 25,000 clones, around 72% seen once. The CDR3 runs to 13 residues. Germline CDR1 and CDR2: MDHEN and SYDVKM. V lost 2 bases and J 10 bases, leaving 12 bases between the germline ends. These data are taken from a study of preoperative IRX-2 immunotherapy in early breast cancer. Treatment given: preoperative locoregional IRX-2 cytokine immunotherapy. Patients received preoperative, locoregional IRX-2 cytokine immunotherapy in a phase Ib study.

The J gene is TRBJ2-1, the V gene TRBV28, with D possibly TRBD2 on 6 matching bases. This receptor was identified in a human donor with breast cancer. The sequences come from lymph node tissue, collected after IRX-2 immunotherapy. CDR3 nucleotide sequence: TGTGCCAGCAGTTTAGGGGGGTCTACGGAGCAGTTCTTC. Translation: CASSLGGSTEQFF. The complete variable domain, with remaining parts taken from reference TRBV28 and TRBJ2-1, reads DVKVTQSSRYLVKRTGEKVFLECVQDMDHENMFWYRQDPGLGLRLIYFSYDVKMKEKGDIPEGYSVSREKKERFSLILESASTNQTSMYLCASSLGGSTEQFFGPGTRLTVL.